What follows is one T cell receptor (beta chain) and its context. The specificity of this receptor is unknown. The sample holds no much larger clone one base away, and base qualities are not on file. This specimen belongs to a study of blood T cell repertoires in COVID-19 (dated by TCRdb to about 2020). Notes on the research overall: The collaborator samples originated in the United States, Italy and Spain and spanned the acute and convalescent phases of COVID-19. A freely available public database, intended as a resource for researchers studying the immune response to SARS-CoV-2, is where the repertoires were released. The prospective study material was composed of cDNA or gDNA derived from T cells, B-cell-depleted T cells, or PBMCs. Samples came from the ongoing ImmuneRACE study (first 160 participants) plus 1,254 subjects from 6 global collaborators. The sample metadata nearly always contained a de-identified subject ID, COVID-19 status, age in years and sex. HLA class I and class II types, where available, came from metadata supplied by the sample provider rather than from assay-based typing. Deeply sampled blood TCRbeta repertoires from subjects exposed to, actively infected with, or recovered from COVID-19 were included in the dataset. What the research found in general, with its limitations: The quantity of clinical and demographic metadata differed by source and by participant and was supplied without curation.

Whole blood was collected in K2EDTA tubes by collaborating institutions according to the institutions' own protocols. Collaborator samples were shipped for TCRbeta analysis as frozen whole blood, isolated PBMCs, or DNA extracted from either sample type. The V end loses 5 bases and the J end loses 2 bases, and a stretch of 3 bases separates them. The germline V gene provides CDR1 SGHAT and CDR2 FQNNGV. The CDR3 measures 11 amino acids from cysteine to phenylalanine. Here the CDR3 DNA is all that survives: 33 bases in frame from base 1. TCRbeta CDR3 regions were amplified from genomic DNA using the immunoSEQ Assay, a bias-controlled multiplex PCR. The authors' analysis ran thus. Nucleated cell counts per sample were estimated from amplification of reference gene primers within the assay. Sequence reads were collapsed and filtered to measure the absolute abundance of every unique TCRbeta CDR3 rearrangement. For each sample, productive Simpson clonality was calculated by taking the square root of Simpson's diversity index across productive rearrangements. Imported from immuneACCESS, the table was reduced by TCRdb to in-frame sequences with V and J called. These copies leave out some clones; in studies compared against another copy, an unresolved V gene accounts for under half, and the cause of the remainder is not known. V and J calls and clone size follow that table, whereas D and trimming were derived from the DNA. Across this sample there are 140,000 or so clones, with approximately 84% seen only once. Less than 2% of the sample is held by the ten biggest clonotypes.

The sequence links TRBV11-2 to TRBJ1-1; no D gene is confidently identified. What was sequenced was peripheral blood. This receptor was taken from a woman between 55 and 75 years old with acute or convalescent COVID-19. The base sequence is TGTGCCAGCAGCCCAAACACTGAAGCTTTCTTT. It translates as CASSPNTEAFF.